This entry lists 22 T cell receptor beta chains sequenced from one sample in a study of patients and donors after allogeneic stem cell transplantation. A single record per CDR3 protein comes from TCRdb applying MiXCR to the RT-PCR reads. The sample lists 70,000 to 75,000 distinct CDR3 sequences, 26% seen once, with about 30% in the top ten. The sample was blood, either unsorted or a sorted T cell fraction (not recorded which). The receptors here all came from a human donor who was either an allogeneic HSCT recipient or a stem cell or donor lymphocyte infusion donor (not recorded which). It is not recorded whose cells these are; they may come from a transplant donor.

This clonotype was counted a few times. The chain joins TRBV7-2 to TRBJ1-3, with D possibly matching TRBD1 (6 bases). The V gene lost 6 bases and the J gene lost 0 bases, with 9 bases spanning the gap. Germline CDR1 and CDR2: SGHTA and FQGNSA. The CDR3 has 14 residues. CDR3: CASSRGASGNTIYF. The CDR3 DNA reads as TGTGCCAGCAGTAGGGGGGCCTCTGGAAACACCATATATTTT. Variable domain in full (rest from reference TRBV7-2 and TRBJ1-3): GAGVSQSPSNKVTEKGKDVELRCDPISGHTALYWYRQSLGQGLEFLIYFQGNSAPDKSGLPSDRFSAERTGGSVSTLTIQRTQQEDSAVYLCASSRGASGNTIYFGEGSWLTVV.

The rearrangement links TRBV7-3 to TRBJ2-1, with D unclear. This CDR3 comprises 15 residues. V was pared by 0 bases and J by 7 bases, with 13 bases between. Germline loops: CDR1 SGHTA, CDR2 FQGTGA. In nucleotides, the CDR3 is TGTGCCAGCAGCTTAACACAGAAAGGAATGAATGAGCAGTTCTTC. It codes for CASSLTQKGMNEQFF.

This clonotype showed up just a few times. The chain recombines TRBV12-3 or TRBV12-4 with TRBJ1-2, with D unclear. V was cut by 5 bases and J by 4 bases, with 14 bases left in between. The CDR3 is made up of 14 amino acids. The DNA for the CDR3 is TGTGCCAGCAGTCTCTCCGGGTTAAGCTATGGCTACACCTTC. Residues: CASSLSGLSYGYTF.

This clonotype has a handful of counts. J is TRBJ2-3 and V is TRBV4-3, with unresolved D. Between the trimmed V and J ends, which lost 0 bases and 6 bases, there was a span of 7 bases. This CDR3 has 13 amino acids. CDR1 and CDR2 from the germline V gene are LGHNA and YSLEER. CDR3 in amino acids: CASSQDGWDTQYF. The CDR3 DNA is TGCGCCAGCAGCCAAGATGGCTGGGATACGCAGTATTTT.

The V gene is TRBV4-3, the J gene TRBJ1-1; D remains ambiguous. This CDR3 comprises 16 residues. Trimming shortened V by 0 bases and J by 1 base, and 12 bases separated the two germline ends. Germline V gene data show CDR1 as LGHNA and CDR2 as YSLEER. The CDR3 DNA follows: TGCGCCAGCAGCCAAGATGAGCCAAGTTGGAACACTGAAGCTTTCTTT. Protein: CASSQDEPSWNTEAFF.

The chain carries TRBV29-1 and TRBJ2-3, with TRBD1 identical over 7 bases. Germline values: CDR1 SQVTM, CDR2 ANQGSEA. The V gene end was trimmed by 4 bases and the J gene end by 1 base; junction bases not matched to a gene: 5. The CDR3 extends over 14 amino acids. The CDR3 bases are TGCAGCGTTGCCCCGGGACAGCGCACAGATACGCAGTATTTT. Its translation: CSVAPGQRTDTQYF.

The CDR3 loop reads CASSAVSWNRGTEAFF. As DNA, the CDR3 is TGTGCCAGCAGCGCAGTCAGTTGGAACAGGGGAACTGAAGCTTTCTTT. This chain joins TRBV9 and TRBJ1-1; 7 bases are shared with TRBD1. This CDR3 has 16 residues. Germline CDR1 SGDLS, CDR2 YYNGEE. Unmatched junction bases numbered 13, after V lost 3 bases and J lost 5 bases.

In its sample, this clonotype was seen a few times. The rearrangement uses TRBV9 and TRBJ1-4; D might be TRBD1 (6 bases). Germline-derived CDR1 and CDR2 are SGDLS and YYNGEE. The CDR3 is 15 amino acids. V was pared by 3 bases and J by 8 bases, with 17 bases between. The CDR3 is CASSGPEGVGEKLFF. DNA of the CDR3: TGTGCCAGCAGCGGCCCAGAGGGGGTCGGGGAAAAACTGTTTTTT.

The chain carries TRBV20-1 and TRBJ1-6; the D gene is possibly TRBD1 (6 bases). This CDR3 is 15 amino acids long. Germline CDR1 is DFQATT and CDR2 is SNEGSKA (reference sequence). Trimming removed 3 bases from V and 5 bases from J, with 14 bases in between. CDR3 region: CSASITGANNSPLHF. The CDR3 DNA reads TGCAGTGCTAGCATTACGGGGGCGAATAATTCACCCCTCCACTTT.

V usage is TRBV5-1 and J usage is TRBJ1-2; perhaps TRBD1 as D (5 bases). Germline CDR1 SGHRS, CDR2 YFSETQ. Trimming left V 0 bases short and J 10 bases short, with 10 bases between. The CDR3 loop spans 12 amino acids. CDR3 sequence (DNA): TGCGCCAGCAGCTTGGCAGGGTCTCTCTACACCTTC. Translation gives CASSLAGSLYTF.

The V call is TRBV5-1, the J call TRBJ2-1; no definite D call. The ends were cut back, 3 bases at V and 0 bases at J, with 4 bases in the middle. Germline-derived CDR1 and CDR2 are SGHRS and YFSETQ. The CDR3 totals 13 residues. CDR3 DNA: TGCGCCAGCAGCTACCCCTCCTACAATGAGCAGTTCTTC. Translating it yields CASSYPSYNEQFF.

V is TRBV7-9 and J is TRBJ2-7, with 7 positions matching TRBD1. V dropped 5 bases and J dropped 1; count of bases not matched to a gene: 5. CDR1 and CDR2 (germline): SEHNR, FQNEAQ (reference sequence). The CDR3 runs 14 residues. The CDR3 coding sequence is TGTGCCAGCAGCCAACAGGGGAGTTCCTACGAGCAGTACTTC. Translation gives CASSQQGSSYEQYF.

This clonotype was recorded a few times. The CDR3 DNA reads TGCAGTGCCCCATCCCCGGTTTGGGGCACTAACTATGGCTACACCTTC. It encodes CSAPSPVWGTNYGYTF. This chain links TRBV20-1 with TRBJ1-2; TRBD1 is a possible D gene (5 bases). The CDR3 runs to 16 residues. Germline V gives CDR1 DFQATT, CDR2 SNEGSKA (reference sequence). Trimming took 6 bases from V and 0 from J, leaving 20 bases between them.

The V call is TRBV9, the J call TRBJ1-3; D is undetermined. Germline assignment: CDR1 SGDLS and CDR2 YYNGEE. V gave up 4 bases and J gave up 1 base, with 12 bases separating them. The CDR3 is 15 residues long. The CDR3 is CASSPQGGSGNTIYF. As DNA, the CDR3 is TGTGCCAGCAGCCCCCAAGGAGGGTCTGGAAACACCATATATTTT.

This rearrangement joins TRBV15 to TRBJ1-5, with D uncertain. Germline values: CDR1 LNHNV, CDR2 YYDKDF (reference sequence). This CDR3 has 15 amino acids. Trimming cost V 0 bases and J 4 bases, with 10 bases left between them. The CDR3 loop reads CATSRERVNNQPQHF. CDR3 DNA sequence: TGTGCCACCAGCAGAGAACGAGTAAATAATCAGCCCCAGCATTTT.

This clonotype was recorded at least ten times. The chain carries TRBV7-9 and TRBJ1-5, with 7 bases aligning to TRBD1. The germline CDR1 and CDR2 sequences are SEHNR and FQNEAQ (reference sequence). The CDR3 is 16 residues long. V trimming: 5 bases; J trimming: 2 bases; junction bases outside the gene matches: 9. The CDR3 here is CASSLHDRVGNQPQHF. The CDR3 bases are TGTGCCAGCAGCCTCCACGACAGGGTGGGCAATCAGCCCCAGCATTTT.

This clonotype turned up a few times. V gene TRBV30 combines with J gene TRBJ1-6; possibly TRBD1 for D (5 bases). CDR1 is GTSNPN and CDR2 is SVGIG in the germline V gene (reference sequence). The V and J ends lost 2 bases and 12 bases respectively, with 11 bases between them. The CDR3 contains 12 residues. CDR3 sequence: CAWSRLRGPLHF. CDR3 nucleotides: TGTGCCTGGAGTAGATTGAGGGGACCCCTCCACTTT. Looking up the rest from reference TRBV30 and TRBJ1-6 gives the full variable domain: SQTIHQWPATLVQPVGSPLSLECTVEGTSNPNLYWYRQAAGRGLQLLFYSVGIGQISSEVPQNLSASRPQDRQFILSSKKLLLSDSGFYLCAWSRLRGPLHFGNGTRLTVT.

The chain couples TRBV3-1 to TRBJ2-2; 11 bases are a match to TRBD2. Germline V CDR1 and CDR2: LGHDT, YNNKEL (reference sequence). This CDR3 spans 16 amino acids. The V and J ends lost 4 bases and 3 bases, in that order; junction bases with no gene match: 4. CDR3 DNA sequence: TGTGCCAGCAGCCCGCGACTAGCGGGACACACCGGGGAGCTGTTTTTT. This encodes CASSPRLAGHTGELFF.

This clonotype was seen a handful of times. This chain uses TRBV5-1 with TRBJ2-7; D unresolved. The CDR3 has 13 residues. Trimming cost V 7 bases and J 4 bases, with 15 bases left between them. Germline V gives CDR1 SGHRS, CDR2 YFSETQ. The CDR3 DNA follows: TGCGCCAGCCACGACGAACTCCTATACGAGCAGTACTTC. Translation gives CASHDELLYEQYF.

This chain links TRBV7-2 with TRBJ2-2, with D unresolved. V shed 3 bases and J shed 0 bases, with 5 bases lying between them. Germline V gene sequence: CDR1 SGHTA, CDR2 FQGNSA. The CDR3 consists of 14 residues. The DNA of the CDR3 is TGTGCCAGCAGCTTCGGATCGAACACCGGGGAGCTGTTTTTT. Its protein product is CASSFGSNTGELFF.

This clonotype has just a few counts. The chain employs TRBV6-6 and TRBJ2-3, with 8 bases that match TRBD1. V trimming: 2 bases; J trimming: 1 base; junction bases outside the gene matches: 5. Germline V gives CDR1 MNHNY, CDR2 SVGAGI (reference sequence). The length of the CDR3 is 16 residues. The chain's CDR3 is CASSYTGGTGTDTQYF. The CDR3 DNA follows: TGTGCCAGCAGTTACACAGGGGGGACAGGCACAGATACGCAGTATTTT.

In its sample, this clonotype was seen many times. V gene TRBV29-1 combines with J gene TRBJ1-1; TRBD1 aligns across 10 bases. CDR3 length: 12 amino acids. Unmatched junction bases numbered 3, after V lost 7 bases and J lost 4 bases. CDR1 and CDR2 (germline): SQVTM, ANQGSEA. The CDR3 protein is CSARDRGTEAFF. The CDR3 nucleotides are TGCAGCGCTCGGGACAGGGGCACTGAAGCTTTCTTT.